These T cell receptor beta chains were read from a single sample in a study of blood T cell repertoires in COVID-19. The protocol was immunoSEQ multiplex PCR, while the TCRdb copy is restricted to in-frame clones and leaves out a portion. Seen here are approximately 250,000 clones, 80% to 90% observed once, and the top ten hold around 3%. The material sequenced was PBMCs or T cells enriched from blood (not recorded which). These TCRs come from a woman in her thirties or forties who had been exposed to COVID-19. The CDR3 runs from the conserved cysteine through the conserved F or W. The D gene is left open where the match is weak. Some rows have no size entry. The others give once, few or many, or a class for an expanded clone.

CDR3,DNA,D,V,J,size
CASSLFPGSGGQPQHF,TGTGCCAGCAGCTTGTTTCCGGGCTCGGGAGGTCAGCCCCAGCATTTT,NA,TRBV7-2,TRBJ1-5,NA
CASSQIGGVSTDTQYF,TGTGCCAGCAGCCAAATAGGCGGGGTTAGTACAGATACGCAGTATTTT,NA,TRBV3-1/TRBV3-2,TRBJ2-3,NA
CATSRGFQGARYEQYF,TGTGCCACCAGCAGAGGGTTCCAGGGGGCGCGATACGAGCAGTACTTC,TRBD1,TRBV15,TRBJ2-7,few
CASSLHLAWGIANTGELFF,TGTGCCAGCAGCTTACACCTAGCCTGGGGTATCGCGAACACCGGGGAGCTGTTTTTT,NA,TRBV7-9,TRBJ2-2,NA
CASSPGLSETQYF,TGTGCCAGCAGCCCCGGACTATCGGAGACCCAGTACTTC,NA,TRBV7-2,TRBJ2-5,NA
CASSLLGQLNSPLHF,TGTGCCAGCAGCTTATTGGGACAGCTAAATTCACCCCTCCACTTT,TRBD1,TRBV7-9,TRBJ1-6,few
CASSEPGQMNTGELFF,TGTGCCAGCAGTGAACCCGGACAAATGAACACCGGGGAGCTGTTTTTT,NA,TRBV25-1,TRBJ2-2,NA
CASSSRQGAPGGANVLTF,TGTGCCAGCAGCAGCCGACAGGGCGCCCCGGGAGGGGCCAACGTCCTGACTTTC,TRBD1,TRBV7-6,TRBJ2-6,once
CASSLAQGAGNTEAFF,TGTGCCAGCAGCTTAGCTCAGGGGGCCGGGAACACTGAAGCTTTCTTT,TRBD1,TRBV11-2,TRBJ1-1,NA
CASSKVRGQEGRFVMNTEAFF,TGTGCCAGCAGTAAAGTAAGGGGACAGGAGGGTCGGTTCGTCATGAACACTGAAGCTTTCTTT,TRBD1,TRBV27,TRBJ1-1,NA
CAAGQGYNEQFF,TGTGCCGCTGGACAGGGGTACAATGAGCAGTTCTTC,TRBD1,TRBV10-3,TRBJ2-1,NA
CASSTTGARNIQYF,TGTGCCAGCAGCACTACAGGGGCCAGAAACATTCAGTACTTC,TRBD1,TRBV5-6,TRBJ2-4,NA
CASSLVKGLKNEKLFF,TGTGCCAGCAGCTTAGTGAAGGGACTGAAGAATGAAAAACTGTTTTTT,NA,TRBV7-9,TRBJ1-4,NA
CAWGRQGITNEKLFF,TGTGCCTGGGGGCGACAGGGAATAACTAATGAAAAACTGTTTTTT,TRBD1,TRBV30,TRBJ1-4,NA
CASSHGTLSYEQYF,TGTGCCAGCAGCCACGGGACACTCTCCTACGAGCAGTACTTC,NA,TRBV7-8,TRBJ2-7,NA
CASSQIPAGQVAYTF,TGCGCCAGCAGCCAGATTCCGGCCGGACAGGTCGCCTACACCTTC,TRBD1,TRBV5-1,TRBJ1-2,NA
CASNEHGANNQPQHF,TGTGCCAGTAATGAGCATGGGGCTAACAATCAGCCCCAGCATTTT,NA,TRBV19,TRBJ1-5,NA
CSVLAGYTEAFF,TGCAGCGTTTTGGCAGGGTACACTGAAGCTTTCTTT,NA,TRBV29-1,TRBJ1-1,few
CASSPDKSGANVLTF,TGTGCCAGCAGCCCCGACAAGTCTGGGGCCAACGTCCTGACTTTC,NA,TRBV5-4,TRBJ2-6,NA
CASSPSLGTGGSEAFF,TGTGCCAGCAGCCCCTCCCTTGGGACAGGGGGCTCTGAAGCTTTCTTT,TRBD1,TRBV11-3,TRBJ1-1,NA
CASSPGLAGGEAKNIQYF,TGCGCCAGCAGCCCCGGACTAGCGGGGGGGGAAGCCAAAAACATTCAGTACTTC,TRBD2,TRBV4-1,TRBJ2-4,NA
CASNLRGSPTNEKLFF,TGTGCCAGCAACCTGAGAGGGTCCCCAACTAATGAAAAACTGTTTTTT,NA,TRBV28,TRBJ1-4,NA
CASSYLQGVGSGYTF,TGTGCCAGCAGTTACCTGCAGGGGGTTGGGAGTGGCTACACCTTC,TRBD1,TRBV6-5,TRBJ1-2,NA
CASSFGPTGDEQFF,TGTGCCAGCAGCTTCGGGCCGACCGGGGATGAGCAGTTCTTC,NA,TRBV11-3,TRBJ2-1,NA
CASSLPPQGGQETQYF,TGTGCCAGCAGTTTACCCCCACAGGGGGGCCAAGAGACCCAGTACTTC,TRBD1,TRBV28,TRBJ2-5,NA
CASSYPKGKLSSYNSPLHF,TGTGCCAGCAGTTACCCAAAGGGGAAGTTGAGCTCCTATAATTCACCCCTCCACTTT,NA,TRBV6-2/TRBV6-3,TRBJ1-6,once
CASSLTSGGAGGELFF,TGTGCCAGCAGCCTTACTAGCGGGGGGGCCGGCGGGGAGCTGTTTTTT,TRBD2,TRBV7-7,TRBJ2-2,few
CASSQEGGRSYGYTF,TGCGCCAGCAGCCAAGAGGGGGGGCGTTCCTATGGCTACACCTTC,NA,TRBV4-1,TRBJ1-2,NA
CSASWGRVYQPQHF,TGCAGTGCTAGTTGGGGGAGGGTTTATCAGCCCCAGCATTTT,NA,TRBV20-1,TRBJ1-5,NA
CASSSRDRVEYEQYF,TGTGCCAGCAGCAGCCGGGACAGGGTTGAATACGAGCAGTACTTC,TRBD1,TRBV6-5,TRBJ2-7,NA
CASSLRTTRTFF,TGTGCCAGCAGTTTGCGGACTACGAGGACTTTCTTT,NA,TRBV28,TRBJ1-1,NA
CASSSHRGFGEAFF,TGTGCCAGCAGCTCTCATAGGGGGTTTGGTGAAGCTTTCTTT,NA,TRBV7-2,TRBJ1-1,NA
CSASQGIAFF,TGCAGTGCTAGTCAGGGGATTGCTTTCTTT,NA,TRBV20-1,TRBJ1-1,NA
CASSRVGTDTQYF,TGTGCCAGCTCACGGGTCGGGACAGATACGCAGTATTTT,NA,TRBV18,TRBJ2-3,NA
CASSSGRTSPLHF,TGTGCCAGCAGCTCAGGAAGAACTTCACCCCTCCACTTT,NA,TRBV7-2,TRBJ1-6,NA
CASSGGNNQPQHF,TGTGCCAGCTCAGGAGGAAACAATCAGCCCCAGCATTTT,NA,TRBV18,TRBJ1-5,NA
CASSPLGTSGSTSGELFF,TGTGCCAGCAGCCCCCTCGGGACTAGCGGGAGCACGTCCGGGGAGCTGTTTTTT,TRBD2,TRBV4-2,TRBJ2-2,NA
CASSRDSNSPLHF,TGTGCCAGCAGCCGGGACAGTAATTCACCCCTCCACTTT,TRBD1,TRBV9,TRBJ1-6,NA
CASSSRDRHFSGNTIYF,TGTGCCAGCAGCTCCCGGGACAGGCACTTCTCTGGAAACACCATATATTTT,TRBD1,TRBV9,TRBJ1-3,once
CASSEEGGPSGNTIYF,TGTGCCAGCAGCGAAGAGGGGGGACCCTCTGGAAACACCATATATTTT,NA,TRBV4-2,TRBJ1-3,NA
CASQNPTAPTDTQYF,TGTGCCAGCCAAAACCCGACTGCGCCCACAGATACGCAGTATTTT,NA,TRBV6-5,TRBJ2-3,once
CASSLGGSSETQYF,TGTGCCAGCAGTTTGGGAGGGTCGAGCGAGACCCAGTACTTC,TRBD2,TRBV27,TRBJ2-5,NA
CASRSTLGGLSGGELFF,TGTGCCAGCCGGTCTACATTGGGGGGTCTAAGCGGCGGGGAGCTGTTTTTT,NA,TRBV4-2,TRBJ2-2,NA
CASSLGGGPRGSNQPQHF,TGTGCCAGCAGCTTAGGTGGAGGGCCGCGGGGCAGCAATCAGCCCCAGCATTTT,NA,TRBV7-2,TRBJ1-5,few
CASSRYITGTPNTEAFF,TGTGCCAGCAGCCGATATATTACCGGGACACCGAACACTGAAGCTTTCTTT,NA,TRBV11-2,TRBJ1-1,NA